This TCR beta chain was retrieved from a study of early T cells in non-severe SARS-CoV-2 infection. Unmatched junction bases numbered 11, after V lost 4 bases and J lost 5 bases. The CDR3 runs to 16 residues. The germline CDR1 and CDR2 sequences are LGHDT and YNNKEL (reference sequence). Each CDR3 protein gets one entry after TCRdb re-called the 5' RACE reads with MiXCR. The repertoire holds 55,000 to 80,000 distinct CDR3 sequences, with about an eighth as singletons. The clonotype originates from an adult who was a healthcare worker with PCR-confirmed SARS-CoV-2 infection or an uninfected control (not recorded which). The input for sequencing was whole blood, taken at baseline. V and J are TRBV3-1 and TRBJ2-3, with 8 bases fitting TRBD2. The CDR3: CASSPPGGGRGDTQYF. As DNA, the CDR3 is TGTGCCAGCAGCCCTCCCGGCGGGGGGCGTGGAGATACGCAGTATTTT.